Following are 14 T cell receptor beta chains from one sample sequenced in a study of blood T cell repertoires in COVID-19. TCRdb's table, derived via immunoSEQ multiplex PCR, lists solely in-frame clones and lacks some. The sample carries fewer than 350,000 clones, around 88% recorded once. Material for sequencing was peripheral blood. Receptor source: a woman in her twenties or thirties with COVID-19, enrolled during active disease.

This sequence joins TRBV4-3 and TRBJ1-1; no clear D gene. The germline gives CDR1 LGHNA, CDR2 YSLEER. The CDR3 runs to 15 residues. Trimming cost V 0 bases and J 0 bases, with 8 bases left between them. This chain's CDR3 is CASSQDRSLNTEAFF. CDR3 DNA sequence: TGCGCCAGCAGCCAAGATCGCAGTCTGAACACTGAAGCTTTCTTT.

This chain links TRBV18 with TRBJ2-2; 9 nucleotides agree with TRBD1. This CDR3 has 15 amino acids. Trimming cost V 4 bases and J 4 bases; bases outside gene matches: 4. The germline V gene has CDR1 KGHSH and CDR2 LQKENI. The CDR3 DNA sequence: TGTGCCAGCTCACAGGACAGGGGAGGCACCGGGGAGCTGTTTTTT. Translating gives CASSQDRGGTGELFF.

The chain employs TRBV6-1 and TRBJ2-5, with TRBD2 identical over 11 bases. CDR1 and CDR2 from the germline V gene are MNHNS and SASEGT. This CDR3 has 14 residues. Unmatched junction bases numbered 6, after V lost 3 bases and J lost 9 bases. As DNA, the CDR3 is TGTGCCAGCAGTGACGGACTAGCGGGCCGCGCCCAGTACTTC. Its translation is CASSDGLAGRAQYF.

This sequence joins TRBV5-1 and TRBJ1-3; no clear D. Per the germline V gene, CDR1 is SGHRS and CDR2 is YFSETQ. The V end was cut by 0 bases, the J end by 0 bases, with 16 bases between. The CDR3 sequence is 18 residues long. In nucleotides, the CDR3 is TGCGCCAGCAGCTTGGGACGGATCCAAGCGCTCTCTGGAAACACCATATATTTT. Encoded protein: CASSLGRIQALSGNTIYF.

The chain recombines TRBV7-9 with TRBJ2-3; D not certain. CDR1 SEHNR and CDR2 FQNEAQ come from the germline V gene (reference sequence). The CDR3 spans 13 residues. V lost 2 bases, J lost 4 bases, and 7 bases lay in between. As DNA, the CDR3 is TGTGCCAGCAGCTTATACCAGGCAGATACGCAGTATTTT. It is translated as CASSLYQADTQYF.

V gene TRBV5-4 combines with J gene TRBJ1-5, with D unresolved. Germline V gene sequence: CDR1 SGHNT, CDR2 YYREEE (reference sequence). This CDR3 comprises 15 residues. V lost 2 bases and J 0 bases, leaving 9 bases between the germline ends. CDR3 region: CASSLSGDSNQPQHF. The CDR3 coding sequence is TGTGCCAGCAGCTTAAGCGGGGATAGCAATCAGCCCCAGCATTTT.

The chain joins TRBV5-6 to TRBJ1-1, with 9 bases identical to TRBD1. Per germline, CDR1 SGHDT and CDR2 YYEEEE. This CDR3 is built from 14 residues. V was pared by 4 bases and J by 4 bases, with 5 bases of the junction left unmatched. The DNA of the CDR3 is TGTGCCAGCAGCCCTTGGGACAGGGTCACTGAAGCTTTCTTT. As protein: CASSPWDRVTEAFF. The full variable domain, rest sourced from reference TRBV5-6 and TRBJ1-1, is DAGVTQSPTHLIKTRGQQVTLRCSPKSGHDTVSWYQQALGQGPQFIFQYYEEEERQRGNFPDRFSGHQFPNYSSELNVNALLLGDSALYLCASSPWDRVTEAFFGQGTRLTVV.

This rearrangement joins TRBV19 to TRBJ2-2, with D possibly being TRBD2 (5 bases). Trimming cost V 5 bases and J 1 base, with 8 bases left between them. This CDR3 is 14 amino acids long. The V gene's germline CDR1 is LNHDA and CDR2 SQIVND (reference sequence). The CDR3 is CASSFGMNTGELFF. The CDR3 DNA reads TGTGCCAGTAGTTTCGGGATGAACACCGGGGAGCTGTTTTTT.

J is TRBJ2-2 and V is TRBV7-9, with D perhaps TRBD2 (5 bases). CDR3 length: 13 amino acids. V was shortened by 5 bases and J by 7 bases, with 11 bases between the two germline ends. Germline CDR1 SEHNR, CDR2 FQNEAQ (reference sequence). CDR3: CASSARDFGELFF. DNA of the CDR3: TGTGCCAGCAGCGCCCGGGATTTCGGGGAGCTGTTTTTT.

This sequence joins TRBV27 and TRBJ2-3, with 9 bases aligning to TRBD2. V shed 0 bases and J 4 bases; nucleotides not matched to a gene: 5. In germline, CDR1 is MNHEY, CDR2 SMNVEV (reference sequence). CDR3 length: 16 amino acids. In DNA form, the CDR3 reads TGTGCCAGCAGTTTATCGGCTAGCGGGGATCCAGATACGCAGTATTTT. This sequence encodes CASSLSASGDPDTQYF.

As for this clone: This specimen includes other DNA sequences encoding the same CDR3. The gene calls are TRBV4-1 and TRBJ2-1; TRBD1 is a possible D gene (6 bases). The V gene's germline CDR1 is MGHRA and CDR2 YSYEKL. Between the trimmed V and J ends, which lost 9 bases and 4 bases, there was a span of 13 bases. This CDR3 has 13 residues. The CDR3 coding sequence is TGCGCCAGTTCACAGACAGGATACAATGAGCAGTTCTTC. Translating gives CASSQTGYNEQFF.

The V and J genes are TRBV6-1 and TRBJ2-3; 9 positions match TRBD2. The trim removed 2 bases at V and 6 bases at J, leaving 0 bases unmatched. Germline assignment: CDR1 MNHNS and CDR2 SASEGT. CDR3 length: 13 amino acids. The CDR3 DNA sequence: TGTGCCAGCAGTGAAAGCGGGAGGGATACGCAGTATTTT. As protein: CASSESGRDTQYF.

The chain combines TRBV7-3 with TRBJ2-1; the match to TRBD1 covers 12 bases. The J segment lost 6 bases and the V segment lost 3 bases, leaving 3 bases of the junction unmatched. Germline lookup yields CDR1 SGHTA and CDR2 FQGTGA. The CDR3 runs 15 residues. In DNA form, the CDR3 reads TGTGCCAGCAGCTTGGGACAGGGGGCTGGCAATGAGCAGTTCTTC. It codes for CASSLGQGAGNEQFF. Full variable domain (rest looked up from reference TRBV7-3 and TRBJ2-1): GAGVSQTPSNKVTEKGKYVELRCDPISGHTALYWYRQSLGQGPEFLIYFQGTGAADDSGLPNDRFFAVRPEGSVSTLKIQRTERGDSAVYLCASSLGQGAGNEQFFGPGTRLTVL.

The CDR3 bases are TGTGCCAGCAGTTCACAGGGGACTCCCTACGAGCAGTACGTC. Protein sequence: CASSSQGTPYEQYV. This chain uses TRBV28 with TRBJ2-7, with a possible D match to TRBD1 (7 bases). The CDR3 loop spans 14 amino acids. V gave up 4 bases and J gave up 2 bases, with 12 bases separating them. CDR1 and CDR2 (germline): MDHEN, SYDVKM.